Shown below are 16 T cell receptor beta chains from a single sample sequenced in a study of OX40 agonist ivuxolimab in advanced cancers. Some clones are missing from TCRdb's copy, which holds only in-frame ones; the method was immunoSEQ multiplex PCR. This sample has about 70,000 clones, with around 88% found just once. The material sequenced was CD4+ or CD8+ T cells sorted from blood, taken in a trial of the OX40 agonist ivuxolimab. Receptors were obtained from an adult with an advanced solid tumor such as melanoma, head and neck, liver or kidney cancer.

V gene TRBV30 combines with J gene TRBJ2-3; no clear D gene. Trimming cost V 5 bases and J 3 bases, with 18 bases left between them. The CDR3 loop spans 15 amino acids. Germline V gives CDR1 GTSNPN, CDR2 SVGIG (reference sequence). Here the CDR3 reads CAWYWTAESTDTQYF. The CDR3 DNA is TGTGCCTGGTATTGGACGGCGGAAAGTACAGATACGCAGTATTTT.

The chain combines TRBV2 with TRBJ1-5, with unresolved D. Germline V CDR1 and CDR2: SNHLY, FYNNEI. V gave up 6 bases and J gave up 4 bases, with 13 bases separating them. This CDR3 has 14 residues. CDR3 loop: CASRSPGINQPQHF. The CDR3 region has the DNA TGTGCCAGCAGGAGTCCGGGAATTAATCAGCCCCAGCATTTT.

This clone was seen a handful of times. Written as DNA, the CDR3 is TGTGCCAGCTCGGGCGGGAAGCGGCGGGCCCAGCATTTT. Protein: CASSGGKRRAQHF. The chain employs TRBV19 and TRBJ1-5; D ambiguous. Trimming took off 9 bases at V and 11 bases at J, with 20 bases between the two ends. The CDR3 consists of 13 residues. The germline gives CDR1 LNHDA, CDR2 SQIVND (reference sequence).

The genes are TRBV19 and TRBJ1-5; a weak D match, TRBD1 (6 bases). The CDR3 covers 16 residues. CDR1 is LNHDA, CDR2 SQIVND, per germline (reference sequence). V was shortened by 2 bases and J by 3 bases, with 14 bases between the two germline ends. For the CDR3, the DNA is TGTGCCAGTAGTATAATGGGCCAGGGGATCAATCAGCCCCAGCATTTT. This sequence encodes CASSIMGQGINQPQHF.

The CDR3 region is CASSATPGQDQPQHF. The CDR3 coding sequence is TGCGCCAGCAGCGCGACACCGGGACAGGATCAGCCCCAGCATTTT. The rearrangement uses TRBV5-1 and TRBJ1-5; 8 nucleotides match TRBD1. Germline V gene data show CDR1 as SGHRS and CDR2 as YFSETQ. This CDR3 region has 15 residues. Trimming took 4 bases from V and 5 from J; bases not matched to a gene: 8.

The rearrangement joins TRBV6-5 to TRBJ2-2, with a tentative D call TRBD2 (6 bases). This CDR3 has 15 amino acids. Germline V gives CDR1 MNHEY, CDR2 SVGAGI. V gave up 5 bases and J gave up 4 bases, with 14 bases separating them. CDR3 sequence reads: CASSGRLESTGELFF. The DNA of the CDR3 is TGTGCCAGCAGTGGCCGACTAGAGTCCACCGGGGAGCTGTTTTTT.

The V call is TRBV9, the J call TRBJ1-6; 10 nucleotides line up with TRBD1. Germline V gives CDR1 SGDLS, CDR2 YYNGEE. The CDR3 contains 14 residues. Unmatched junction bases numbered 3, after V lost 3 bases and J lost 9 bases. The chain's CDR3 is CASSGGTGVSPLHF. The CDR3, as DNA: TGTGCCAGCAGCGGCGGGACAGGGGTTTCACCCCTCCACTTT.

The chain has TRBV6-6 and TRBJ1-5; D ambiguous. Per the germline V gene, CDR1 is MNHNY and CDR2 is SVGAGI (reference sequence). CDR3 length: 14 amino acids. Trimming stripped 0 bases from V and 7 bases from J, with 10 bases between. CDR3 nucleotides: TGTGCCAGCAGTTACTCGAGAGGGAACCAGCCCCAGCATTTT. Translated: CASSYSRGNQPQHF.

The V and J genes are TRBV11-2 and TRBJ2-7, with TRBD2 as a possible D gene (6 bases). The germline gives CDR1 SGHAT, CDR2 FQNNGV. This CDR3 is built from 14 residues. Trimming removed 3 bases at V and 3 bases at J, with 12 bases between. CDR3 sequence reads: CASSFRDSYYEQYF. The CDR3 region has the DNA TGTGCCAGCAGCTTCCGGGACTCATACTACGAGCAGTACTTC.

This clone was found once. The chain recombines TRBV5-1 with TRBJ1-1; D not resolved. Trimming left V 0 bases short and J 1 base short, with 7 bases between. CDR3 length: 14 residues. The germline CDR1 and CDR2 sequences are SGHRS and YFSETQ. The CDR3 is CASSLGQPNTEAFF. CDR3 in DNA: TGCGCCAGCAGCTTGGGCCAGCCGAACACTGAAGCTTTCTTT.

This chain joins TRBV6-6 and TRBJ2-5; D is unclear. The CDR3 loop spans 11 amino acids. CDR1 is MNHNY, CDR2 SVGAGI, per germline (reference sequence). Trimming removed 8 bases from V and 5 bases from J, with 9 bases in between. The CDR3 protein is CASGLMETQYF. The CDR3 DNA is TGTGCCAGCGGTCTTATGGAGACCCAGTACTTC.

DNA for the CDR3: TGCGCCAGCAAGAGGGGGAGACACCCAGACACAGATACGCAGTATTTT. Protein sequence: CASKRGRHPDTDTQYF. The rearrangement joins TRBV5-1 to TRBJ2-3; D is perhaps TRBD1 (6 bases). Trimming took off 6 bases at V and 2 bases at J, with 19 bases between the two ends. This CDR3 spans 16 amino acids. Germline CDR1 is SGHRS and CDR2 is YFSETQ.

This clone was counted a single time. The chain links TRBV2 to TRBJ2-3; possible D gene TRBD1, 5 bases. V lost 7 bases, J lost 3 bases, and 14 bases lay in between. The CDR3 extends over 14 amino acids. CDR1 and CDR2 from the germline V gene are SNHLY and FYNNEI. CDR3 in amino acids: CASTVREGTDTQYF. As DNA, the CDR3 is TGTGCCAGCACGGTCAGGGAAGGGACAGATACGCAGTATTTT.

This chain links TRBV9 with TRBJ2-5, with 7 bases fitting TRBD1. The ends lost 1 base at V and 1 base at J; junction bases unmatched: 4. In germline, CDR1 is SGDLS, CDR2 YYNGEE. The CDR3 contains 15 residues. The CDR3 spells CASSVLQGPQETQYF. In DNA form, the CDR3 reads TGTGCCAGCAGCGTACTACAGGGGCCCCAAGAGACCCAGTACTTC.

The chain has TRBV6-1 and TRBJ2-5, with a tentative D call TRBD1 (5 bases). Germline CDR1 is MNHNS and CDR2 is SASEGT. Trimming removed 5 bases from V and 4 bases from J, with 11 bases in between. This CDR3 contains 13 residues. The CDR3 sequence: CASSTGLRETQYF. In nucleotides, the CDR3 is TGTGCCAGCAGTACAGGCCTGAGAGAGACCCAGTACTTC.

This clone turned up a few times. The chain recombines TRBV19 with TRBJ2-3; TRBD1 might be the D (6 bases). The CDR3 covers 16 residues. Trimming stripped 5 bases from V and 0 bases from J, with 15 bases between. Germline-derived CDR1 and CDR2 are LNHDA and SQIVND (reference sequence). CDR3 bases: TGTGCCAGTAGTGGAACAGGGCACCCTAGCACAGATACGCAGTATTTT. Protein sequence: CASSGTGHPSTDTQYF.